Below, 9 T cell receptor beta chains from the same sample are listed, as sequenced in a study of technical replicates of blood from a handful of donors. Clones were read by immunoSEQ multiplex PCR, and TCRdb kept only the in-frame ones, dropping some. The sample shows approximately 70,000 clones, approximately 92% of them seen only once. Sequenced: T cells isolated from PBMCs. The receptors stem from a human donor in good health.

The CDR3 is CASSQLSGAGELFF. The CDR3 nucleotides read TGTGCCAGCAGCCAGCTCTCGGGTGCCGGGGAGCTGTTTTTT. The V call is TRBV14, the J call TRBJ2-2; D call uncertain. Germline V gene lookup returns CDR1 SGHDN and CDR2 FVKESK. Trimming shortened V by 3 bases and J by 6 bases, and 11 bases separated the two germline ends. The CDR3 is 14 amino acids.

This clone was recorded a few times. This sequence joins TRBV19 and TRBJ2-1, with 10 bases lining up with TRBD1. Germline CDR1 LNHDA, CDR2 SQIVND (reference sequence). The V segment lost 5 bases and the J segment 7 bases; nucleotides outside the gene matches: 2. The CDR3 totals 13 residues. CDR3 in DNA: TGTGCCAGTAGTTTGGACAGGGGGAATGAGCAGTTCTTC. Translated: CASSLDRGNEQFF.

The V call is TRBV9, the J call TRBJ2-7; D perhaps matches TRBD1 (5 bases). The CDR3 sequence is 15 residues long. Germline V CDR1 and CDR2: SGDLS, YYNGEE. The V and J ends lost 0 bases and 2 bases respectively, with 12 bases between them. Here the CDR3 reads CASSVDGALTYEQYF. CDR3 in DNA: TGTGCCAGCAGCGTAGATGGGGCGTTGACCTACGAGCAGTACTTC.

The rearrangement joins TRBV2 to TRBJ2-2, with 8 bases that match TRBD1. CDR1 SNHLY and CDR2 FYNNEI come from the germline V gene. CDR3 length: 13 residues. Losses at the gene ends were 8 bases for V and 6 bases for J; bases not matched to a gene: 5. For the CDR3, the DNA is TGTGCCAGCCGAGGACAGGGCTCCGGGGAGCTGTTTTTT. It translates to CASRGQGSGELFF. Complete variable domain (other parts from reference TRBV2 and TRBJ2-2): EPEVTQTPSHQVTQMGQEVILRCVPISNHLYFYWYRQILGQKVEFLVSFYNNEISEKSEIFDDQFSVERPDGSNFTLKIRSTKLEDSAMYFCASRGQGSGELFFGEGSRLTVL.

This chain links TRBV28 with TRBJ2-3; D remains ambiguous. Trimming removed 3 bases from V and 0 bases from J, with 10 bases in between. The CDR3 has 15 amino acids. The V gene's germline CDR1 is MDHEN and CDR2 SYDVKM. In DNA form, the CDR3 reads TGTGCCAGCAGTTTCCCGAGTTACAGCACAGATACGCAGTATTTT. This codes for CASSFPSYSTDTQYF.

The chain has TRBV19 and TRBJ2-7, with D tentatively TRBD1 (6 bases). The CDR3 has 13 residues. With 7 bases removed from V and 0 bases from J, the gap between germline ends came to 10 bases. In germline, CDR1 is LNHDA, CDR2 SQIVND (reference sequence). In DNA form, the CDR3 reads TGTGCCAGTACAACACAGGGCTCCTACGAGCAGTACTTC. It translates to CASTTQGSYEQYF.

This clone was seen more than once but under ten times. The chain uses TRBV11-3 and TRBJ2-7; D unclear. CDR3 length equals 15 residues. V shed 2 bases and J shed 1 base, with 12 bases lying between them. The V gene's germline CDR1 is SGHNT and CDR2 YENEEA. CDR3 protein: CASSLRSLVSYEQYF. The CDR3 DNA reads as TGTGCCAGCAGCTTACGTTCCCTAGTATCCTACGAGCAGTACTTC.

This sequence joins TRBV27 and TRBJ2-5, with TRBD1 as a possible D gene (7 bases). Germline loops: CDR1 MNHEY, CDR2 SMNVEV (reference sequence). The CDR3 runs 16 residues. V was shortened by 5 bases and J by 5 bases, with 21 bases between the two germline ends. The CDR3 sequence: CASSQEGGRERETQYF. The CDR3 DNA reads TGTGCCAGCAGTCAAGAAGGGGGCCGGGAGAGGGAGACCCAGTACTTC.

The chain carries TRBV4-2 and TRBJ2-1; 9 positions match TRBD1. The CDR3 is 16 amino acids. Germline-derived CDR1 and CDR2 are LGHNA and YNFKEQ. The V and J ends lost 0 bases and 4 bases, in that order; junction bases with no gene match: 4. This CDR3 reads CASSQEQGAPYNEQFF. CDR3 DNA sequence: TGTGCCAGCAGCCAAGAACAGGGGGCGCCATACAATGAGCAGTTCTTC.